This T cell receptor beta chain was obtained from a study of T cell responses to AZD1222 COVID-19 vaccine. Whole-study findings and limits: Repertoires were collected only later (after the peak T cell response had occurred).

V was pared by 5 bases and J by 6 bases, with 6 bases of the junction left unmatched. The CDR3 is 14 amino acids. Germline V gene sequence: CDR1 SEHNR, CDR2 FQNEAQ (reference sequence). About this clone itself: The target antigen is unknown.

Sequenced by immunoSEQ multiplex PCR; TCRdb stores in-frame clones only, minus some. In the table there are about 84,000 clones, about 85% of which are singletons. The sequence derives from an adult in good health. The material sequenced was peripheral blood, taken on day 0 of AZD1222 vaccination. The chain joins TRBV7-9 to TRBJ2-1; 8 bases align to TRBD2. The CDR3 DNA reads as TGTGCCAGCAGCCCGGGACTAGATACCAATGAGCAGTTCTTC. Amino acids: CASSPGLDTNEQFF.